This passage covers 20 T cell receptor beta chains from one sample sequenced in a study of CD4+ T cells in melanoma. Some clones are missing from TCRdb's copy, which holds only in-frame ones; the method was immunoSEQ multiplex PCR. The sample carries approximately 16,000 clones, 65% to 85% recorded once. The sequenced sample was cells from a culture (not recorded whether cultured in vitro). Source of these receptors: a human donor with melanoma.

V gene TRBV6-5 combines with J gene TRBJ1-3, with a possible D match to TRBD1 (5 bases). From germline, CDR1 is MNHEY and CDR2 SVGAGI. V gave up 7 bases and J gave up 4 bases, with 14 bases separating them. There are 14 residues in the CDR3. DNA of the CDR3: TGTGCCAGCAAGAGGGGTATCTTCGGAAACACCATATATTTT. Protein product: CASKRGIFGNTIYF.

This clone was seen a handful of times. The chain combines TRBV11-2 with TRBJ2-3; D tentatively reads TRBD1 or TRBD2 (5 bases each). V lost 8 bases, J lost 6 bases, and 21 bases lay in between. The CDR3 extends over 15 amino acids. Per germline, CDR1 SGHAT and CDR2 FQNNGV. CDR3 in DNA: TGTGCCAGCGCCTCAACCAGGGCAGGGACGGATACGCAGTATTTT. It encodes CASASTRAGTDTQYF.

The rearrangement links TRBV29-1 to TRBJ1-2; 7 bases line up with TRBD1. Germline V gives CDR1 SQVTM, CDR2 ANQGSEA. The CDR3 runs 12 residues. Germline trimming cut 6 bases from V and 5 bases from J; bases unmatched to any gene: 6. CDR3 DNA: TGCAGCGTAATGACAGGGAATTATGGCTACACCTTC. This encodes CSVMTGNYGYTF.

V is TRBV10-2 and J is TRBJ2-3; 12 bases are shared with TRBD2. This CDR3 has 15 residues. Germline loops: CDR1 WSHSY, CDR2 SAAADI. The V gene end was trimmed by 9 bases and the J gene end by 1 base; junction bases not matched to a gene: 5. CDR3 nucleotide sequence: TGCGCCAGTGCTAGCGGGGGGGCAGGCACAGATACGCAGTATTTT. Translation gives CASASGGAGTDTQYF.

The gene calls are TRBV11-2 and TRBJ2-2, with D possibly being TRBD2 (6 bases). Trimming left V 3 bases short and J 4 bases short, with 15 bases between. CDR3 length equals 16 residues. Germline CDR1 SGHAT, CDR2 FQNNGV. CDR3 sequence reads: CASSFVGLAPTGELFF. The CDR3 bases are TGTGCCAGCAGCTTCGTTGGGCTAGCGCCCACCGGGGAGCTGTTTTTT.

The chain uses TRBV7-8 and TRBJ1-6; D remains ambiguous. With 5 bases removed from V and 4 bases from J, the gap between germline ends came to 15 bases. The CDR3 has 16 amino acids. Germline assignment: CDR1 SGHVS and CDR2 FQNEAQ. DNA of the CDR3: TGTGCCAGCAGCCCGAGCTGGAGGGATTATAATTCACCCCTCCACTTT. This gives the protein CASSPSWRDYNSPLHF.

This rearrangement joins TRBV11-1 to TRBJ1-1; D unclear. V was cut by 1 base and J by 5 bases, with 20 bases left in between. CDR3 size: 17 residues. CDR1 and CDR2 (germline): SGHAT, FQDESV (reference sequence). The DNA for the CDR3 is TGTGCCAGCAGCTTAGGCCGGGGAGGGAAACGTAGTACTGAAGCTTTCTTT. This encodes CASSLGRGGKRSTEAFF.

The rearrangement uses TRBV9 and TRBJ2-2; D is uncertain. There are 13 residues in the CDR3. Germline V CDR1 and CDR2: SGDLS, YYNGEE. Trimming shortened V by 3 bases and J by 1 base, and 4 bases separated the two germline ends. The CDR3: CASSDLNTGELFF. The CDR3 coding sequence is TGTGCCAGCAGCGACCTGAACACCGGGGAGCTGTTTTTT.

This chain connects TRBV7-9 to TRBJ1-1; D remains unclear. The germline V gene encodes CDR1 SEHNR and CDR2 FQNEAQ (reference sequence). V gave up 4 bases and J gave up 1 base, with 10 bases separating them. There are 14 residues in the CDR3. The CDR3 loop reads CASSYRTENTEAFF. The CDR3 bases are TGTGCCAGCAGCTACCGGACGGAGAACACTGAAGCTTTCTTT.

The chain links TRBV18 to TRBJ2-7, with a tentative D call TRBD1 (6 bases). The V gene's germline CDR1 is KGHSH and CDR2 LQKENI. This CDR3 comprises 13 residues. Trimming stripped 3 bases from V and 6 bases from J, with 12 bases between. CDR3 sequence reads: CASSPGQSGEQYF. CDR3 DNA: TGTGCCAGCTCACCCGGACAGTCGGGCGAGCAGTACTTC.

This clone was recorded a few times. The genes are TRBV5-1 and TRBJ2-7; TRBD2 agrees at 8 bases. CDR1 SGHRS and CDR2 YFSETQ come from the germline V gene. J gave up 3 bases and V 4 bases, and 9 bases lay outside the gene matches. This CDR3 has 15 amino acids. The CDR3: CASSRRGGISYEQYF. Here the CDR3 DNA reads TGCGCCAGCAGCCGACGCGGGGGGATAAGCTACGAGCAGTACTTC.

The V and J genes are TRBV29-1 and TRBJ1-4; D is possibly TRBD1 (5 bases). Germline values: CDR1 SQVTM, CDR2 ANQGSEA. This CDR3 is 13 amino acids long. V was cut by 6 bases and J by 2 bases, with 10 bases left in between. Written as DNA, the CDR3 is TGCAGCGTGAAGGGGAGGACTAATGAAAAACTGTTTTTT. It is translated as CSVKGRTNEKLFF.

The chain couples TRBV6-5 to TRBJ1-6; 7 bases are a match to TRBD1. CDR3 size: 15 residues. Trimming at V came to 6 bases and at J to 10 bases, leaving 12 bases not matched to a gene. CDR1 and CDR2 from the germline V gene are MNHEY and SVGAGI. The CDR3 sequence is CASRKGGGVRSPLHF. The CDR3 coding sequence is TGTGCCAGCAGGAAAGGGGGCGGCGTGCGATCACCCCTCCACTTT.

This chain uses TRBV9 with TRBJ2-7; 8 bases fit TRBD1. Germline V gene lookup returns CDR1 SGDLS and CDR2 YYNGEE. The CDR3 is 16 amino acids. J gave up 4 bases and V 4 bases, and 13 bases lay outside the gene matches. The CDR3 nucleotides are TGTGCCAGCAGCCCCGGTCATGGACAGGGTAGTTACGAGCAGTACTTC. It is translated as CASSPGHGQGSYEQYF. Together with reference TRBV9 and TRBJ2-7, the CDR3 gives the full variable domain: DSGVTQTPKHLITATGQRVTLRCSPRSGDLSVYWYQQSLDQGLQFLIQYYNGEERAKGNILERFSAQQFPDLHSELNLSSLELGDSALYFCASSPGHGQGSYEQYFGPGTRLTVT.

The CDR3 DNA follows: TGTGCCAGCAGCTTCCGGAGGTCTGGGGCCAACGTCCTGACTTTC. Its protein product is CASSFRRSGANVLTF. The V and J genes are TRBV5-8 and TRBJ2-6, with D possibly matching TRBD2 (5 bases). The V end lost 2 bases, the J end lost 1 base, and 7 bases lay between the germline ends. CDR1 and CDR2 (germline): SGHTS, YDEGEE. There are 15 residues in the CDR3.

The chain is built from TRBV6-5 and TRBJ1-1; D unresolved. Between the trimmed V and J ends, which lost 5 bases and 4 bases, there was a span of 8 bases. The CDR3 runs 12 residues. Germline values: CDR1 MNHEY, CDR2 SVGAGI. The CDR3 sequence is CASSRPGTEAFF. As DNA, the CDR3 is TGTGCCAGCAGTCGGCCCGGCACTGAAGCTTTCTTT.

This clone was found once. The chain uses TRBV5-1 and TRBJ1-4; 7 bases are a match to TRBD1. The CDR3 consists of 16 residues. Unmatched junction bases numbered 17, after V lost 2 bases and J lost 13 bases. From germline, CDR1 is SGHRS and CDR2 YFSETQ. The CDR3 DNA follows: TGCGCCAGCAGCTTAGGTCCGTTACGTGTAGGGGGCAGACTGTTTTTT. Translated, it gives CASSLGPLRVGGRLFF.

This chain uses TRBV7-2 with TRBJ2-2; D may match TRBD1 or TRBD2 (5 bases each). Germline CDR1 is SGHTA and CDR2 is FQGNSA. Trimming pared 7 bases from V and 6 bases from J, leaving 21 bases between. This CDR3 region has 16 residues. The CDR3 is CASTYYGGGNAGELFF. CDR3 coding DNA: TGTGCCAGCACCTACTACGGTGGGGGTAACGCCGGGGAGCTGTTTTTT.

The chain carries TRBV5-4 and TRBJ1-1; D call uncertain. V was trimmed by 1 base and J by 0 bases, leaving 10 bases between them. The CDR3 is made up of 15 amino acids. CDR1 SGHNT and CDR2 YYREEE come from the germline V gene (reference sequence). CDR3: CASSLYERLNTEAFF. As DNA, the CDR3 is TGTGCCAGCAGCTTGTACGAGCGGTTGAACACTGAAGCTTTCTTT.

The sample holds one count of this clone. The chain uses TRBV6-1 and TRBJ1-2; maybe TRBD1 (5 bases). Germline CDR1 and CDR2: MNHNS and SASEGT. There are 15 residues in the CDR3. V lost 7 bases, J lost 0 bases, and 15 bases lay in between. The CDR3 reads CASKRGMGANYGYTF. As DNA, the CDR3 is TGTGCCAGCAAAAGGGGCATGGGGGCTAACTATGGCTACACCTTC.